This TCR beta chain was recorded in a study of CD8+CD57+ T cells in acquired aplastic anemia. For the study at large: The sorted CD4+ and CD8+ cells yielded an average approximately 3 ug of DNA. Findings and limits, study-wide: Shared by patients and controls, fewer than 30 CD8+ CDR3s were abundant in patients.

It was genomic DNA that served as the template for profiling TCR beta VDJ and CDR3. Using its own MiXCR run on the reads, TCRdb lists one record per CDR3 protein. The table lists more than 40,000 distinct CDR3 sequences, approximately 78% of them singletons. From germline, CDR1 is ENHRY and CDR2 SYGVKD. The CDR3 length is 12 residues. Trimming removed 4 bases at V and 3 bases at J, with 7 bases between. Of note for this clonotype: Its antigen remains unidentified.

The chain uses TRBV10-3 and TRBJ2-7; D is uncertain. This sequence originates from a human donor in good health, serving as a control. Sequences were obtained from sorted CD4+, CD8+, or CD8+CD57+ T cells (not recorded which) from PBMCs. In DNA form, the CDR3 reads TGTGCCATCAGTGCAGGAAACTACGAGCAGTACTTC. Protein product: CAISAGNYEQYF.